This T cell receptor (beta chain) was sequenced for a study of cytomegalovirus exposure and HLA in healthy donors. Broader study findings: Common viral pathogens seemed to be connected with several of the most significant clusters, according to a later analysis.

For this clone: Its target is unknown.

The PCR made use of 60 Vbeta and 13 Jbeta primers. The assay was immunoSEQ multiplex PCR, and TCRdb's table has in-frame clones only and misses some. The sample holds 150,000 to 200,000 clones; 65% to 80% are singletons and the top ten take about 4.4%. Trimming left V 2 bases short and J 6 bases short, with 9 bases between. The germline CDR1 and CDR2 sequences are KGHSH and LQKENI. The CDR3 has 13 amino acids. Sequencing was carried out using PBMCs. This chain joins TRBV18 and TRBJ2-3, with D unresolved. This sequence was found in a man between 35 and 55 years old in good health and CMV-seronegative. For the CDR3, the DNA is TGTGCCAGCTCACCAACCACGGTGGATACGCAGTATTTT. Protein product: CASSPTTVDTQYF. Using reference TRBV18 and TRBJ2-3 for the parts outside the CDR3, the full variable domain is NAGVMQNPRHLVRRRGQEARLRCSPMKGHSHVYWYRQLPEEGLKFMVYLQKENIIDESGMPKERFSAEFPKEGPSILRIQQVVRGDSAAYFCASSPTTVDTQYFGPGTRLTVL.